This is a list of T cell receptor beta chains from one sample in a study of T cells in Graves' hyperthyroidism and ophthalmopathy. Each CDR3 protein is one row after TCRdb ran MiXCR on the multiplex PCR reads. Of about 480,000 distinct CDR3 sequences in the sample, over 13% are singletons; the top ten hold over 15%. Sample: blood. The receptors shown here come from a woman under 30 with Graves' hyperthyroidism. The CDR3 runs from the conserved cysteine through the conserved F or W. D genes are given only for firm matches. The listing skips clone size in some rows; elsewhere it reads once, few, many or a size class.

j_call: TRBJ1-2
d_call: TRBD1
clone_size: many
cdr3_length: 12
v_call: TRBV30
cdr3_aa: CAGDSGSYGYTF
cdr3_nt: TGTGCCGGGGACAGCGGTAGCTATGGCTACACCTTC

j_call: TRBJ2-5
d_call: TRBD1
clone_size: many
cdr3_length: 11
v_call: TRBV20-1
cdr3_aa: CSAPRTGIQYF
cdr3_nt: TGCAGTGCCCCCCGGACAGGGATCCAGTACTTC

j_call: TRBJ2-1
d_call: TRBD2
clone_size: -
cdr3_length: 16
v_call: TRBV19
cdr3_aa: CAIKSRGLAGNNEQFF
cdr3_nt: TGTGCCATTAAAAGTCGAGGACTAGCGGGGAACAATGAGCAGTTCTTC

j_call: TRBJ1-2
d_call: -
clone_size: many
cdr3_length: 14
v_call: TRBV12-3/TRBV12-4
cdr3_aa: CASSLTGHKDGYTF
cdr3_nt: TGTGCCAGCAGTCTCACCGGACACAAAGACGGCTACACCTTC

j_call: TRBJ1-1
d_call: -
clone_size: many
cdr3_length: 13
v_call: TRBV20-1
cdr3_aa: CSAPRQENTEAFF
cdr3_nt: TGCAGTGCCCCTCGGCAGGAGAACACTGAAGCTTTCTTT

j_call: TRBJ1-5
d_call: -
clone_size: few
cdr3_length: 13
v_call: TRBV27
cdr3_aa: CATAGQGRQPQHF
cdr3_nt: TGTGCCACCGCGGGCCAGGGGCGTCAGCCCCAGCATTTT

j_call: TRBJ2-7
d_call: -
clone_size: -
cdr3_length: 11
v_call: TRBV29-1
cdr3_aa: CSVEVVYEQYF
cdr3_nt: TGCAGCGTGGAGGTGGTCTACGAGCAGTACTTC

j_call: TRBJ1-4
d_call: -
clone_size: many
cdr3_length: 13
v_call: TRBV20-1
cdr3_aa: CSANRDGNEKLFF
cdr3_nt: TGCAGTGCTAACCGGGACGGTAATGAAAAACTGTTTTTT

j_call: TRBJ1-4
d_call: -
clone_size: many
cdr3_length: 16
v_call: TRBV20-1
cdr3_aa: CSASPSNRATNEKLFF
cdr3_nt: TGCAGTGCTAGCCCCTCAAATCGAGCAACTAATGAAAAACTGTTTTTT

j_call: TRBJ2-7
d_call: -
clone_size: -
cdr3_length: 14
v_call: TRBV2
cdr3_aa: CASSRTAGNNEQYF
cdr3_nt: TGTGCCAGCAGTCGGACAGCGGGGAATAACGAGCAGTACTTC

j_call: TRBJ1-6
d_call: -
clone_size: -
cdr3_length: 12
v_call: TRBV6-1
cdr3_aa: CASREGYSPLHF
cdr3_nt: TGTGCCAGCAGGGAGGGGTATTCACCCCTCCACTTT

j_call: TRBJ2-3
d_call: TRBD2
clone_size: many
cdr3_length: 17
v_call: TRBV4-2
cdr3_aa: CASSHGGTSGNSDTQYF
cdr3_nt: TGTGCCAGCAGCCATGGGGGGACTAGCGGAAACTCAGATACGCAGTATTTT

j_call: TRBJ2-1
d_call: -
clone_size: many
cdr3_length: 17
v_call: TRBV5-1
cdr3_aa: CASSLAPPTSFTGEQFF
cdr3_nt: TGCGCCAGCAGCTTGGCCCCCCCAACCTCTTTTACGGGTGAGCAGTTCTTC

j_call: TRBJ2-1
d_call: TRBD2
clone_size: -
cdr3_length: 14
v_call: TRBV12-3/TRBV12-4
cdr3_aa: CASELAGGPNEQFF
cdr3_nt: TGTGCCAGCGAACTAGCGGGAGGCCCAAATGAGCAGTTCTTC

j_call: TRBJ2-1
d_call: TRBD2
clone_size: -
cdr3_length: 17
v_call: TRBV20-1
cdr3_aa: CSARVLAGHSSYNEQFF
cdr3_nt: TGCAGTGCTAGGGTACTAGCGGGTCATAGCTCCTACAATGAGCAGTTCTTC

j_call: TRBJ1-4
d_call: -
clone_size: -
cdr3_length: 16
v_call: TRBV7-6
cdr3_aa: CASSLASSPGYEKLFF
cdr3_nt: TGTGCCAGCAGCTTAGCATCGTCCCCGGGATATGAAAAACTGTTTTTT

j_call: TRBJ1-2
d_call: -
clone_size: many
cdr3_length: 14
v_call: TRBV7-2
cdr3_aa: CASSLRLDSNGYTF
cdr3_nt: TGTGCCAGCAGCTTACGGCTGGACAGTAATGGCTACACCTTC

j_call: TRBJ2-6
d_call: TRBD1
clone_size: many
cdr3_length: 18
v_call: TRBV30
cdr3_aa: CACPDRGRSLSGANVLTF
cdr3_nt: TGTGCCTGCCCCGACAGGGGGCGTTCTTTATCTGGGGCCAACGTCCTGACTTTC

j_call: TRBJ2-3
d_call: -
clone_size: -
cdr3_length: 14
v_call: TRBV25-1
cdr3_aa: CASSERGGPDTQYF
cdr3_nt: TGTGCCAGCAGTGAACGCGGAGGGCCAGATACGCAGTATTTT

j_call: TRBJ1-2
d_call: TRBD1
clone_size: -
cdr3_length: 13
v_call: TRBV5-1
cdr3_aa: CASTYDRAYGYTF
cdr3_nt: TGCGCCAGCACCTATGACAGGGCCTATGGCTACACCTTC

j_call: TRBJ2-5
d_call: -
clone_size: many
cdr3_length: 13
v_call: TRBV11-2
cdr3_aa: CASSFRGLETQYF
cdr3_nt: TGTGCCAGCAGCTTTCGTGGGTTGGAGACCCAGTACTTC

j_call: TRBJ1-1
d_call: -
clone_size: -
cdr3_length: 14
v_call: TRBV12-3/TRBV12-4
cdr3_aa: CASSSPGGYTEAFF
cdr3_nt: TGTGCCAGCAGTTCACCGGGGGGCTACACTGAAGCTTTCTTT

j_call: TRBJ2-1
d_call: TRBD2
clone_size: -
cdr3_length: 18
v_call: TRBV2
cdr3_aa: CASSEEGTSGRGYNEQFF
cdr3_nt: TGTGCCAGCAGTGAAGAGGGGACTAGCGGGAGGGGTTACAATGAGCAGTTCTTC

j_call: TRBJ2-3
d_call: -
clone_size: -
cdr3_length: 16
v_call: TRBV27
cdr3_aa: CASSLQQTLSTDTQYF
cdr3_nt: TGTGCCAGCAGTTTACAGCAAACTCTAAGCACAGATACGCAGTATTTT

j_call: TRBJ2-1
d_call: TRBD2
clone_size: many
cdr3_length: 19
v_call: TRBV6-5
cdr3_aa: CASSYSPGLAGGAYNEQFF
cdr3_nt: TGTGCCAGCAGTTACTCCCCTGGACTAGCGGGAGGAGCCTACAATGAGCAGTTCTTC

j_call: TRBJ2-2
d_call: -
clone_size: many
cdr3_length: 15
v_call: TRBV5-1
cdr3_aa: CASRFGVRNTGELFF
cdr3_nt: TGCGCCAGCAGGTTTGGGGTTCGGAACACCGGGGAGCTGTTTTTT

j_call: TRBJ2-1
d_call: -
clone_size: many
cdr3_length: 14
v_call: TRBV2
cdr3_aa: CATSLSGVGNEQFF
cdr3_nt: TGTGCCACATCCTTGTCGGGAGTAGGGAATGAGCAGTTCTTC

j_call: TRBJ2-7
d_call: -
clone_size: -
cdr3_length: 14
v_call: TRBV10-3
cdr3_aa: CAISSRDWPYEQYF
cdr3_nt: TGTGCCATCAGTAGCCGGGACTGGCCCTACGAGCAGTACTTC

j_call: TRBJ2-1
d_call: TRBD2
clone_size: many
cdr3_length: 15
v_call: TRBV20-1
cdr3_aa: CSARYSGSSYNEQFF
cdr3_nt: TGCAGTGCGAGGTATAGCGGGAGCTCCTACAATGAGCAGTTCTTC

j_call: TRBJ1-6
d_call: TRBD1
clone_size: many
cdr3_length: 15
v_call: TRBV9
cdr3_aa: CASSVGGQGNSPLHF
cdr3_nt: TGTGCCAGCAGCGTAGGCGGACAGGGGAATTCACCCCTCCACTTT

j_call: TRBJ1-5
d_call: TRBD1
clone_size: -
cdr3_length: 19
v_call: TRBV18
cdr3_aa: CASSPPRQGAGVGNQPQHF
cdr3_nt: TGTGCCAGCTCACCACCGCGGCAGGGGGCGGGAGTAGGCAATCAGCCCCAGCATTTT

j_call: TRBJ1-6
d_call: -
clone_size: -
cdr3_length: 18
v_call: TRBV20-1
cdr3_aa: CSARVLEGRSSYNSPLHF
cdr3_nt: TGCAGTGCTAGAGTTTTGGAGGGGAGAAGCTCCTATAATTCACCCCTCCACTTT

j_call: TRBJ2-7
d_call: -
clone_size: many
cdr3_length: 13
v_call: TRBV3-1
cdr3_aa: CASSQGAGGEQYF
cdr3_nt: TGTGCCAGCAGCCAAGGGGCCGGTGGTGAGCAGTACTTC

j_call: TRBJ2-7
d_call: TRBD1
clone_size: once
cdr3_length: 16
v_call: TRBV4-1
cdr3_aa: CASSQGTGQGRNEQYF
cdr3_nt: TGCGCCAGCAGCCAAGGGACGGGACAGGGGCGAAACGAGCAGTACTTC

j_call: TRBJ2-3
d_call: -
clone_size: -
cdr3_length: 14
v_call: TRBV7-3
cdr3_aa: CASNQGRTTDTQYF
cdr3_nt: TGTGCCAGCAACCAGGGGCGGACCACAGATACGCAGTATTTT

j_call: TRBJ2-7
d_call: TRBD2
clone_size: many
cdr3_length: 16
v_call: TRBV27
cdr3_aa: CASSLSGGRSLYEQYF
cdr3_nt: TGTGCCAGCAGTTTATCTGGCGGGAGGTCTCTCTACGAGCAGTACTTC

j_call: TRBJ1-5
d_call: -
clone_size: many
cdr3_length: 12
v_call: TRBV20-1
cdr3_aa: CSVGYSNQPQHF
cdr3_nt: TGCAGTGTGGGATATAGCAATCAGCCCCAGCATTTT

j_call: TRBJ1-5
d_call: -
clone_size: few
cdr3_length: 14
v_call: TRBV7-2
cdr3_aa: CASSTTGYGQPQHF
cdr3_nt: TGTGCCAGCAGCACAACAGGGTACGGACAGCCCCAGCATTTT

j_call: TRBJ2-3
d_call: TRBD2
clone_size: many
cdr3_length: 16
v_call: TRBV20-1
cdr3_aa: CSAPPSSGRVADTQYF
cdr3_nt: TGCAGTGCTCCTCCCTCTAGCGGGAGAGTGGCAGATACGCAGTATTTT

j_call: TRBJ1-5
d_call: TRBD1
clone_size: few
cdr3_length: 15
v_call: TRBV19
cdr3_aa: CASNGGQGGNQPQHF
cdr3_nt: TGTGCCAGTAATGGCGGACAGGGAGGCAATCAGCCCCAGCATTTT

j_call: TRBJ1-2
d_call: -
clone_size: many
cdr3_length: 16
v_call: TRBV5-1
cdr3_aa: CASSLYRDAANYGYTF
cdr3_nt: TGCGCCAGCAGTCTATACCGGGACGCAGCTAACTATGGCTACACCTTC

j_call: TRBJ2-1
d_call: TRBD2
clone_size: -
cdr3_length: 17
v_call: TRBV9
cdr3_aa: CASSSSAPAGVFNEQFF
cdr3_nt: TGTGCCAGCAGCTCTAGCGCCCCAGCGGGAGTTTTTAATGAGCAGTTCTTC

j_call: TRBJ2-1
d_call: TRBD2
clone_size: many
cdr3_length: 14
v_call: TRBV11-2
cdr3_aa: CASSPVGGDNEQFF
cdr3_nt: TGTGCCAGCAGTCCCGTGGGGGGGGACAATGAGCAGTTCTTC

j_call: TRBJ1-5
d_call: -
clone_size: -
cdr3_length: 15
v_call: TRBV4-2
cdr3_aa: CASSRDVQRGQPQHF
cdr3_nt: TGTGCCAGCAGCCGGGACGTCCAAAGAGGTCAGCCCCAGCATTTT

j_call: TRBJ1-6
d_call: -
clone_size: many
cdr3_length: 12
v_call: TRBV28
cdr3_aa: CASSILRSPLHF
cdr3_nt: TGTGCCAGCAGTATACTACGGTCACCCCTCCACTTT

j_call: TRBJ2-1
d_call: TRBD2
clone_size: few
cdr3_length: 18
v_call: TRBV7-6
cdr3_aa: CASSLLWTSGSSYNEQFF
cdr3_nt: TGTGCCAGCAGCTTACTCTGGACTAGCGGGAGCTCCTACAATGAGCAGTTCTTC

j_call: TRBJ2-1
d_call: -
clone_size: few
cdr3_length: 14
v_call: TRBV7-9
cdr3_aa: CASSLAVDRHEQFF
cdr3_nt: TGTGCCAGCAGCTTAGCAGTCGATAGGCATGAGCAGTTCTTC

j_call: TRBJ2-7
d_call: -
clone_size: many
cdr3_length: 15
v_call: TRBV27
cdr3_aa: CASSLRAGTSYEQYF
cdr3_nt: TGTGCCAGCAGTTTACGGGCAGGGACCTCCTACGAGCAGTACTTC

j_call: TRBJ2-7
d_call: TRBD2
clone_size: -
cdr3_length: 13
v_call: TRBV20-1
cdr3_aa: CSAFRLAENEQYF
cdr3_nt: TGCAGTGCTTTCAGACTAGCGGAGAACGAGCAGTACTTC

j_call: TRBJ1-2
d_call: TRBD1
clone_size: few
cdr3_length: 15
v_call: TRBV11-2
cdr3_aa: CASSLAGQTRYGYTF
cdr3_nt: TGTGCCAGCAGCTTAGCGGGACAGACCAGATATGGCTACACCTTC

j_call: TRBJ1-4
d_call: -
clone_size: -
cdr3_length: 14
v_call: TRBV3-1
cdr3_aa: CASSQGEGYEKLFF
cdr3_nt: TGTGCCAGCAGCCAAGGCGAGGGTTACGAAAAACTGTTTTTT

j_call: TRBJ1-4
d_call: TRBD1
clone_size: -
cdr3_length: 15
v_call: TRBV4-1
cdr3_aa: CASSQELGQGVKLFF
cdr3_nt: TGCGCCAGCAGCCAAGAGTTGGGGCAGGGGGTAAAACTGTTTTTT

j_call: TRBJ2-3
d_call: TRBD1
clone_size: many
cdr3_length: 16
v_call: TRBV28
cdr3_aa: CASSTRGRGFPDTQYF
cdr3_nt: TGTGCCAGCAGCACAAGGGGCAGGGGGTTCCCAGATACGCAGTATTTT

j_call: TRBJ1-5
d_call: -
clone_size: -
cdr3_length: 16
v_call: TRBV7-8
cdr3_aa: CASSLHHITGDQPQHF
cdr3_nt: TGTGCCAGCAGCCTCCACCACATTACGGGGGATCAGCCCCAGCATTTT

j_call: TRBJ1-2
d_call: -
clone_size: -
cdr3_length: 16
v_call: TRBV28
cdr3_aa: CASSLPAGRRSDGYTF
cdr3_nt: TGTGCCAGCAGTTTACCGGCGGGCAGGCGGTCTGACGGCTACACCTTC